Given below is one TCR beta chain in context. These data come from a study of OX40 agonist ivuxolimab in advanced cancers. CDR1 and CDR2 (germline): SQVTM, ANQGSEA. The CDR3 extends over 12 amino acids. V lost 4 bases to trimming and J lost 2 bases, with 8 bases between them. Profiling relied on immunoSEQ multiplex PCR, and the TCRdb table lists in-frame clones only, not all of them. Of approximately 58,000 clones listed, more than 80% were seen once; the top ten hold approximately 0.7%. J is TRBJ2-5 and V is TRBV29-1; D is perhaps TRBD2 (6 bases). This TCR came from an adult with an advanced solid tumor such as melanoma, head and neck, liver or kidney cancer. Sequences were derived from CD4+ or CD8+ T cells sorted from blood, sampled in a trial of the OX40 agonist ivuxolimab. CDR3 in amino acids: CSVGAGQETQYF. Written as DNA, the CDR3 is TGCAGCGTTGGGGCGGGGCAAGAGACCCAGTACTTC.